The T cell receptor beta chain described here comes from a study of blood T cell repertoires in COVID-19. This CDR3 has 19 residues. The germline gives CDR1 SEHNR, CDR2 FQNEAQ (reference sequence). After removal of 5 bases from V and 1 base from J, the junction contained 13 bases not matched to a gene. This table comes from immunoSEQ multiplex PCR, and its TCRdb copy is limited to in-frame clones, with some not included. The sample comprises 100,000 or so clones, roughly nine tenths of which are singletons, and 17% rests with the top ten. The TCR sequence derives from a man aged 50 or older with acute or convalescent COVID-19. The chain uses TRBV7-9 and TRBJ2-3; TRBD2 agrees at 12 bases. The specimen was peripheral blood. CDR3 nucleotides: TGTGCCAGCAGCCTCCTGGGGGCTAGCGGGGGGGCCGGCACAGATACGCAGTATTTT. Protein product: CASSLLGASGGAGTDTQYF. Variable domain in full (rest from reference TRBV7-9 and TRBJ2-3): DTGVSQNPRHKITKRGQNVTFRCDPISEHNRLYWYRQTLGQGPEFLTYFQNEAQLEKSRLLSDRFSAERPKGSFSTLEIQRTEQGDSAMYLCASSLLGASGGAGTDTQYFGPGTRLTVL.